These 18 T cell receptor beta chains were all obtained from the same sample, sequenced in a study of blood T cell repertoires in COVID-19. Generated by immunoSEQ multiplex PCR, the TCRdb table keeps only in-frame clones and is missing some. The sample records 300,000 to 400,000 clones, 86% being singletons. The sequencing sample was made of PBMCs or T cells enriched from blood (not recorded which). The receptor source for this set is a woman aged 40 to 50 with acute COVID-19.

The chain carries TRBV24-1 and TRBJ2-5; 9 bases match TRBD2. This CDR3 contains 18 residues. Looked up from germline, CDR1 is KGHDR and CDR2 is SFDVKD. Unmatched junction bases numbered 12, after V lost 1 base and J lost 4 bases. CDR3 DNA: TGTGCCACCAGTGATTTAAGAAGCGCGGGAGGGCCGGGAGAGACCCAGTACTTC. Its translation is CATSDLRSAGGPGETQYF.

This clone was detected only once. The chain uses TRBV6-5 and TRBJ1-2; 11 nucleotides align to TRBD1. Germline V gene sequence: CDR1 MNHEY, CDR2 SVGAGI. The CDR3 length is 14 residues. V dropped 6 bases and J dropped 4; count of bases not matched to a gene: 4. CDR3 DNA sequence: TGTGCCAGCAGCGGGACAGGGGGAATCTATGGCTACACCTTC. Its translation: CASSGTGGIYGYTF.

The chain uses TRBV4-2 and TRBJ2-2, with D perhaps TRBD1 (6 bases). The CDR3 runs to 17 residues. Germline CDR1 is LGHNA and CDR2 is YNFKEQ. V lost 4 bases to trimming and J lost 6 bases, with 21 bases between them. The CDR3 spells CASSREDNRVMAGELFF. The DNA of the CDR3 is TGTGCCAGCAGCCGAGAAGACAACAGGGTGATGGCCGGGGAGCTGTTTTTT.

This sequence joins TRBV9 and TRBJ2-1, with D hard to call. The germline CDR1 and CDR2 sequences are SGDLS and YYNGEE. This CDR3 is 15 amino acids long. Trimming cost V 0 bases and J 2 bases, with 9 bases left between them. The CDR3 loop is CASSVEVATYNEQFF. CDR3 bases: TGTGCCAGCAGCGTAGAAGTAGCTACCTACAATGAGCAGTTCTTC.

The J gene is TRBJ1-2, the V gene TRBV25-1, with a weak D call TRBD1 (6 bases). The CDR3 totals 15 residues. In germline, CDR1 is MGHDK, CDR2 SYGVNS. Trimming pared 10 bases from V and 8 bases from J, leaving 26 bases between. The CDR3 loop is CATAVRGASLEGYTF. Here the CDR3 DNA reads TGTGCCACAGCCGTCCGGGGGGCTTCTCTGGAGGGCTACACCTTC.

The chain has TRBV19 and TRBJ2-1, with 12 positions matching TRBD2. The J segment lost 6 bases and the V segment lost 6 bases, leaving 12 bases of the junction unmatched. This CDR3 is 17 amino acids long. CDR1 LNHDA and CDR2 SQIVND come from the germline V gene (reference sequence). This CDR3 is CASRERTTSGRRNEQFF. The DNA of the CDR3 is TGTGCCAGTAGGGAAAGGACGACTAGCGGGAGACGCAATGAGCAGTTCTTC.

The chain uses TRBV7-9 and TRBJ1-5; maybe TRBD1 (6 bases). V lost 5 bases, J lost 7 bases, and 18 bases lay in between. There are 15 residues in the CDR3. Per germline, CDR1 SEHNR and CDR2 FQNEAQ (reference sequence). The CDR3 reads CASSPGTKGVQPQHF. The CDR3 nucleotides read TGTGCCAGCAGCCCTGGGACAAAAGGGGTCCAGCCCCAGCATTTT.

This chain connects TRBV2 to TRBJ1-1; 8 positions match TRBD1. V lost 1 base to trimming and J lost 7 bases; unmatched junction nucleotides: 14. The germline gives CDR1 SNHLY, CDR2 FYNNEI. There are 17 residues in the CDR3. The CDR3 DNA reads TGTGCCAGCAGTGAAGAGGGCCAGGGGGCCCTTAGGGGTGAAGCTTTCTTT. Protein product: CASSEEGQGALRGEAFF.

This chain connects TRBV24-1 to TRBJ2-5; 11 nucleotides agree with TRBD2. Germline CDR1 reads KGHDR; CDR2 reads SFDVKD. The CDR3 has 16 residues. After removal of 6 bases from V and 5 bases from J, the junction contained 10 bases not matched to a gene. The CDR3 nucleotides are TGTGCCACCAGTCAAGGAGGGACTAGCGGCACGGAGACCCAGTACTTC. Encoded protein: CATSQGGTSGTETQYF.

The V gene is TRBV12-3 or TRBV12-4, the J gene TRBJ1-1, with D possibly TRBD1 on 6 matching bases. This CDR3 spans 12 amino acids. V lost 2 bases and J 10 bases, leaving 11 bases between the germline ends. In DNA, the CDR3 is TGTGCCAGCAGTTTACGACAGGCCGTAGCTTTCTTT. It is translated as CASSLRQAVAFF.

The genes are TRBV6-2 or TRBV6-3 and TRBJ1-2, with TRBD1 as a possible D gene (5 bases). CDR3 size: 13 residues. Germline-derived CDR1 and CDR2 are MNHEY and SVGEGT. Trimming took off 6 bases at V and 6 bases at J, with 14 bases between the two ends. In nucleotides, the CDR3 is TGTGCCAGCAGCCTCGGGGGTACGCATGGCTACACCTTC. Translation: CASSLGGTHGYTF.

The rearrangement joins TRBV5-1 to TRBJ2-7; 9 bases line up with TRBD1. From germline, CDR1 is SGHRS and CDR2 YFSETQ. V trimming: 9 bases; J trimming: 5 bases; junction bases outside the gene matches: 24. The CDR3 has 18 residues. The CDR3 coding sequence is TGCGCCACCTCGACGCCGCCTGGGCGGGACAGGGACATCCACGAGCAGTACTTC. Translating gives CATSTPPGRDRDIHEQYF.

The CDR3 DNA reads as TGTGCCACCTCCGGAGGAGGGGCGAACACTGAAGCTTTCTTT. Amino acid sequence: CATSGGGANTEAFF. The chain recombines TRBV7-9 with TRBJ1-1; a weak D match, TRBD1 (5 bases). Germline lookup yields CDR1 SEHNR and CDR2 FQNEAQ (reference sequence). V lost 10 bases and J 1 base, leaving 16 bases between the germline ends. This CDR3 is 14 amino acids long.

The DNA for the CDR3 is TGCGCCAGCAGCTTGGTGGATATGACAGTCTCTGGAAACACCATATATTTT. It is translated as CASSLVDMTVSGNTIYF. This chain links TRBV5-1 with TRBJ1-3; the D gene is possibly TRBD1 (5 bases). V shed 0 bases and J shed 0 bases, with 13 bases lying between them. Per the germline V gene, CDR1 is SGHRS and CDR2 is YFSETQ. The CDR3 sequence is 17 residues long.

The J gene is TRBJ1-6, the V gene TRBV6-2 or TRBV6-3; D may be TRBD1 (6 bases). The CDR3 sequence is 14 residues long. V shed 4 bases and J shed 9 bases, with 13 bases lying between them. Germline loops: CDR1 MNHEY, CDR2 SVGEGT. CDR3: CASSWAGVSSPLHF. The CDR3 DNA reads TGTGCCAGCAGTTGGGCAGGGGTGAGTTCACCCCTCCACTTT.

The rearrangement uses TRBV5-4 and TRBJ1-3, with unresolved D. The CDR3 is 16 residues long. The ends were cut back, 3 bases at V and 2 bases at J, with 15 bases in the middle. From germline, CDR1 is SGHNT and CDR2 YYREEE (reference sequence). CDR3 DNA: TGTGCCAGCAGCTCGGCGAAGGAGCCCACTGGAAACACCATATATTTT. Amino acids: CASSSAKEPTGNTIYF.

This chain links TRBV9 with TRBJ1-2, with 7 bases lining up with TRBD1. The length of the CDR3 is 15 residues. The trim removed 4 bases at V and 7 bases at J, leaving 13 bases unmatched. The germline V gene encodes CDR1 SGDLS and CDR2 YYNGEE. The CDR3 sequence: CASSPGTATVGGYTF. The CDR3 bases are TGTGCCAGCAGCCCTGGGACAGCCACCGTAGGTGGCTACACCTTC.

V usage is TRBV28 and J usage is TRBJ2-2; perhaps TRBD2 as D (6 bases). CDR1 MDHEN and CDR2 SYDVKM come from the germline V gene. Trimming removed 5 bases at V and 5 bases at J, with 15 bases between. The CDR3 loop spans 15 amino acids. DNA of the CDR3: TGTGCCAGCAGTACGGGGGACCTTATGACCGGGGAGCTGTTTTTT. Translation: CASSTGDLMTGELFF.